The 27 T cell receptor beta chains listed next were all sequenced from one sample in a study of cytomegalovirus exposure and HLA in healthy donors. The PCR contained 60 Vbeta and 13 Jbeta primers. The repertoire was sequenced with immunoSEQ multiplex PCR; TCRdb's copy has only in-frame clones and lacks some. The sample yields under 75,000 clones, 80% to 90% seen once. Sample: PBMCs. These receptors originate from a woman younger than 45 in good health and CMV-seronegative.

This chain connects TRBV2 to TRBJ1-2, with D unclear. V was trimmed by 4 bases and J by 1 base, leaving 7 bases between them. The V gene's germline CDR1 is SNHLY and CDR2 FYNNEI. The CDR3 runs 13 residues. In nucleotides, the CDR3 is TGTGCCAGCAGTGGTCCGTATAACTATGGCTACACCTTC. Its translation: CASSGPYNYGYTF.

The chain employs TRBV2 and TRBJ1-5; D not certain. Germline-derived CDR1 and CDR2 are SNHLY and FYNNEI. Trimming pared 5 bases from V and 0 bases from J, leaving 11 bases between. The CDR3 is made up of 15 amino acids. CDR3 sequence reads: CASSRQVYSNQPQHF. CDR3 coding DNA: TGTGCCAGCAGTCGGCAGGTTTATAGCAATCAGCCCCAGCATTTT.

The CDR3 bases are TGTGCCAGCAGCTCTTCTAGCGGGAGAAATGAGCAGTTCTTC. Translation gives CASSSSSGRNEQFF. This rearrangement joins TRBV7-6 to TRBJ2-1; the match to TRBD2 covers 10 bases. V lost 4 bases and J lost 7; bases outside the gene matches: 4. Germline V CDR1 and CDR2: SGHVS, FNYEAQ. This CDR3 is built from 14 residues.

This chain links TRBV15 with TRBJ1-5, with TRBD1 matching over 10 bases. Germline CDR1 and CDR2: LNHNV and YYDKDF (reference sequence). The junction had 5 bases not matched to a gene; V was cut back by 5 bases and J by 1 base. The CDR3 runs to 16 residues. The CDR3 DNA reads as TGTGCCACCAGCGGTTCGGGACAGGGGAGCAATCAGCCCCAGCATTTT. Residues: CATSGSGQGSNQPQHF.

This rearrangement joins TRBV29-1 to TRBJ2-3; TRBD2 matches at 12 bases. Germline V lookup: CDR1 SQVTM, CDR2 ANQGSEA. The V gene end was trimmed by 8 bases and the J gene end by 5 bases; junction bases not matched to a gene: 8. The CDR3 is made up of 14 amino acids. CDR3 nucleotide sequence: TGCAGCTCCCCGGCTAGCGGGAGGGAAGATACGCAGTATTTT. This codes for CSSPASGREDTQYF.

V usage is TRBV19 and J usage is TRBJ2-3, with 9 nucleotides matching TRBD2. The V gene's germline CDR1 is LNHDA and CDR2 SQIVND (reference sequence). V gave up 4 bases and J gave up 0 bases; unmatched junction bases: 2. The CDR3 covers 15 residues. The CDR3 DNA reads as TGTGCCAGTAGTACTAGCGGGACTAGCACAGATACGCAGTATTTT. Its translation: CASSTSGTSTDTQYF.

The rearrangement links TRBV9 to TRBJ2-2, with 9 positions matching TRBD1. With V trimmed by 2 bases and J by 7 bases, 9 bases remained unmatched. The CDR3 runs 16 residues. Germline V lookup: CDR1 SGDLS, CDR2 YYNGEE. The CDR3: CASSVIGTGRSGELFF. The CDR3 coding sequence is TGTGCCAGCAGCGTTATCGGGACAGGGAGGAGCGGGGAGCTGTTTTTT.

In nucleotides, the CDR3 is TGCGCCAGCAGCTTGGCCCGGGGGGTTGGAGAGACCCAGTACTTC. Translating gives CASSLARGVGETQYF. V and J are TRBV5-1 and TRBJ2-5; TRBD2 matches 7 bases. Trimming at V came to 0 bases and at J to 4 bases, leaving 6 bases not matched to a gene. This CDR3 comprises 15 residues. Germline loops: CDR1 SGHRS, CDR2 YFSETQ.

This chain connects TRBV18 to TRBJ1-1; tentatively, D is TRBD1 (5 bases). This CDR3 has 14 residues. V was clipped by 2 bases and J by 3 bases, with 10 bases between them. Germline loops: CDR1 KGHSH, CDR2 LQKENI. The CDR3, as DNA: TGTGCCAGCTCACCAGGGGGGAGAGACACTGAAGCTTTCTTT. Its protein product is CASSPGGRDTEAFF.

The rearrangement links TRBV30 to TRBJ2-7; D perhaps matches TRBD2 (5 bases). Per germline, CDR1 GTSNPN and CDR2 SVGIG (reference sequence). Trimming shortened V by 0 bases and J by 2 bases, and 14 bases separated the two germline ends. CDR3 length equals 15 residues. The CDR3 here is CAWSVGGEPPYEQYF. The CDR3 nucleotides are TGTGCCTGGAGTGTTGGAGGAGAACCCCCCTACGAGCAGTACTTC.

The chain recombines TRBV25-1 with TRBJ2-3; no clear D. The CDR3 spans 13 residues. Trimming cost V 2 bases and J 6 bases, with 9 bases left between them. Germline CDR1 reads MGHDK; CDR2 reads SYGVNS. CDR3 coding DNA: TGTGCCAGCAGTGAAGGGCCACGGGATACGCAGTATTTT. Translated: CASSEGPRDTQYF.

This chain joins TRBV30 and TRBJ1-3; the match to TRBD1 covers 8 bases. The CDR3 is 14 amino acids. Germline CDR1 is GTSNPN and CDR2 is SVGIG (reference sequence). This CDR3 is CAQNPGGRGNTIYF. CDR3 in DNA: TGTGCTCAAAACCCAGGGGGCCGTGGAAACACCATATATTTT.

This sequence joins TRBV19 and TRBJ1-5; D is possibly TRBD1 (5 bases). The CDR3 runs to 17 residues. Germline CDR1 is LNHDA and CDR2 is SQIVND (reference sequence). The V and J ends lost 5 bases and 0 bases respectively, with 17 bases between them. The CDR3 sequence is CASSGTLRSNSNQPQHF. CDR3 DNA sequence: TGTGCCAGTAGTGGGACTCTCCGATCGAATAGCAATCAGCCCCAGCATTTT.

The chain links TRBV19 to TRBJ2-1; 7 bases line up with TRBD1. V dropped 1 base and J dropped 14; count of bases not matched to a gene: 5. The germline V gene has CDR1 LNHDA and CDR2 SQIVND (reference sequence). This CDR3 is 12 amino acids long. The CDR3 DNA sequence: TGTGCCAGTAGTATAGCACAGGGGATAAAGTTCTTC. Translation gives CASSIAQGIKFF.

In this sample, this clone turned up a few times. The chain combines TRBV6-1 with TRBJ2-1; 7 bases match TRBD1. The CDR3 consists of 13 residues. Trimming at V came to 6 bases and at J to 5 bases, leaving 4 bases not matched to a gene. CDR1 MNHNS and CDR2 SASEGT come from the germline V gene. The CDR3 here is CASSSGQNNEQFF. CDR3 nucleotides: TGTGCCAGCAGCTCGGGACAGAACAATGAGCAGTTCTTC.

The chain joins TRBV27 to TRBJ2-1, with 9 bases fitting TRBD2. CDR1 is MNHEY, CDR2 SMNVEV, per germline (reference sequence). J gave up 3 bases and V 6 bases, and 6 bases lay outside the gene matches. The CDR3 totals 15 residues. The CDR3 loop reads CASSPRLAVYNEQFF. The CDR3 region has the DNA TGTGCCAGCAGCCCTCGACTAGCGGTCTACAATGAGCAGTTCTTC.

The chain joins TRBV2 to TRBJ2-7; D remains unclear. Trimming took 5 bases from V and 0 from J, leaving 8 bases between them. The CDR3 spans 13 residues. Germline CDR1 and CDR2: SNHLY and FYNNEI. The CDR3 DNA sequence: TGTGCCAGCAGTAGTTCTACCTCCTACGAGCAGTACTTC. It codes for CASSSSTSYEQYF.

J is TRBJ1-6 and V is TRBV2; a weak D match, TRBD1 (5 bases). Trimming removed 0 bases at V and 3 bases at J, with 6 bases between. CDR1 is SNHLY and CDR2 is FYNNEI in the germline V gene. The CDR3 sequence is 15 residues long. In nucleotides, the CDR3 is TGTGCCAGCAGTGAAGCCCAGGGCTATAATTCACCCCTCCACTTT. The encoded protein is CASSEAQGYNSPLHF.

The CDR3 loop reads CASSLGAPPQETQYF. CDR3 bases: TGTGCCAGTAGTCTAGGGGCTCCCCCCCAAGAGACCCAGTACTTC. V gene TRBV19 combines with J gene TRBJ2-5, with a tentative D call TRBD1 (5 bases). Germline V lookup: CDR1 LNHDA, CDR2 SQIVND (reference sequence). V was shortened by 5 bases and J by 1 base, with 14 bases between the two germline ends. The CDR3 spans 15 residues.

This chain links TRBV19 with TRBJ2-2; 16 nucleotides match TRBD2. Trimming removed 4 bases from V and 4 bases from J; junction bases left unmatched: 15. The CDR3 has 21 amino acids. Germline V gene sequence: CDR1 LNHDA, CDR2 SQIVND (reference sequence). In DNA, the CDR3 is TGTGCCAGTAGTACCTCCCGGGGACTAGCGGGAGGGCCTAGGGGCACCGGGGAGCTGTTTTTT. Translated, it gives CASSTSRGLAGGPRGTGELFF.

The chain combines TRBV10-3 with TRBJ1-5; 7 bases map to TRBD1. The CDR3 has 16 residues. The ends lost 0 bases at V and 5 bases at J; junction bases unmatched: 7. Germline CDR1 is ENHRY and CDR2 is SYGVKD. CDR3 sequence (DNA): TGTGCCATCAGTGAGTCTTCAGGGGGAAGGGATCAGCCCCAGCATTTT. Translated, it gives CAISESSGGRDQPQHF.

The genes are TRBV6-1 and TRBJ2-7, with 8 positions matching TRBD2. The CDR3 sequence is 15 residues long. The V segment lost 6 bases and the J segment 0 bases; nucleotides outside the gene matches: 7. From germline, CDR1 is MNHNS and CDR2 SASEGT. The CDR3 bases are TGTGCCAGCAGGCTTACTAGCGGTACCTCCTACGAGCAGTACTTC. Its protein is CASRLTSGTSYEQYF.

This clone showed up just a few times. The rearrangement joins TRBV5-6 to TRBJ1-4; possibly TRBD1 for D (5 bases). The length of the CDR3 is 15 residues. Trimming cost V 2 bases and J 7 bases, with 15 bases left between them. Germline V CDR1 and CDR2: SGHDT, YYEEEE. The CDR3 DNA reads TGTGCCAGCAGCTTTTTCACCCGGGACTTTGAAAAACTGTTTTTT. Translation: CASSFFTRDFEKLFF.

The rearrangement joins TRBV30 to TRBJ2-3; the match to TRBD2 covers 11 bases. CDR1 and CDR2 (germline): GTSNPN, SVGIG (reference sequence). The V and J ends lost 2 bases and 4 bases, in that order; junction bases with no gene match: 11. There are 17 residues in the CDR3. The CDR3 is CAWSRSLAGGRADTQYF. CDR3 DNA sequence: TGTGCCTGGAGTCGTTCCTTAGCGGGAGGGCGGGCAGATACGCAGTATTTT.

The gene calls are TRBV29-1 and TRBJ2-3, with 10 bases fitting TRBD1. The V segment lost 6 bases and the J segment 6 bases; nucleotides outside the gene matches: 6. CDR1 is SQVTM, CDR2 ANQGSEA, per germline. This CDR3 region has 13 residues. CDR3 nucleotides: TGCAGCGTAAGGGGACAGGGGTTGGATACGCAGTATTTT. Encoded protein: CSVRGQGLDTQYF.

The CDR3 is CASSPQGATGELFF. The DNA of the CDR3 is TGCGCCAGCAGCCCTCAGGGGGCAACCGGGGAGCTGTTTTTT. J is TRBJ2-2 and V is TRBV4-1, with 8 positions matching TRBD1. Germline V gene sequence: CDR1 MGHRA, CDR2 YSYEKL. The CDR3 covers 14 residues. V lost 4 bases and J lost 5; bases outside the gene matches: 3.

The J gene is TRBJ1-4, the V gene TRBV25-1; TRBD1 agrees at 8 bases. After removal of 4 bases from V and 6 bases from J, the junction contained 4 bases not matched to a gene. Germline values: CDR1 MGHDK, CDR2 SYGVNS. There are 14 residues in the CDR3. Here the CDR3 reads CASSVRGRDEKLFF. The CDR3 coding sequence is TGTGCCAGCAGTGTCAGGGGGCGAGATGAAAAACTGTTTTTT.